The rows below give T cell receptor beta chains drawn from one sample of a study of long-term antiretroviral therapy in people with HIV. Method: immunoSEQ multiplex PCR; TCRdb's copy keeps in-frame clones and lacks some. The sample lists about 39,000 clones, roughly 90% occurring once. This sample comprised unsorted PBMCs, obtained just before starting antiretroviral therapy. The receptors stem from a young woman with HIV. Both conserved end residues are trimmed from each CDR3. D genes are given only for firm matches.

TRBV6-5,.,ASSSLTGTPEAF
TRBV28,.,ASSSTPGIRGNQPQH
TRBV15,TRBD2,ATSSWTSGTDTQY
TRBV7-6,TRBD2,ASTESGKVEQF
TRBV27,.,ASSLSLGTDTQY
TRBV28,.,ASSFSYEQY
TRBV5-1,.,ASSPRSPTAVRLYEQY
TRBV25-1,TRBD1,ASSEVQGARGNTIY
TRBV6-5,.,ASRPLTSGANVLT
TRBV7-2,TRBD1,ASSPSRDRAGELF
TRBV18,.,ASSPQQRVSYEQY
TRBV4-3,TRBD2,ASSQDPSGRAGRDTQY
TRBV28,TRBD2,ASSLGGGRARTDTQY
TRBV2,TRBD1,ASSEWDRGPNEQF
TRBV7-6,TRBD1,ASSRDRGQSGTDTQY
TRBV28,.,ATRGPAIRGYT
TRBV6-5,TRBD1,ASRPRTGNYGYT
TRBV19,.,ASSIESGTGELF
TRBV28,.,ASSPEFRTVVDYGYT
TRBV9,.,ASSVAGRGANEKLF
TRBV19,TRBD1,ASSPPQGARGNEQF
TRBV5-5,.,ASSFRLLNSGNTIY
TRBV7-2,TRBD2,ASSLELAGGGEQF
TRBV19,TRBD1,ASSTSWDRDYNEQF
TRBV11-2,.,ASSPFNRVTEAF
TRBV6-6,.,ASSYWREKGNEQF
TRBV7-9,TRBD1,ASSSSPTGDEKLF
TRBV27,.,ASSSMGTSYEQY
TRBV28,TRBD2,ASTSGTSYNEQF
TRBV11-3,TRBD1,ASSVDRGRPGKEKLF
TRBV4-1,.,ASSHLSRGTDTQY
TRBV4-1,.,ASSQVAGWEYEQY
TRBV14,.,ASSIGRFTYEQY
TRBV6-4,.,ASSEDGSGTYEQY
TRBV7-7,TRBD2,ASSLGLADTDTQY
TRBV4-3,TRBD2,ASSPSRLAVQETQY
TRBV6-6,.,ASSYSRLRNEQF
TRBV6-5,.,ASSYSGSTEAF
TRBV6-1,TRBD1,ASSEGWTGGNEQY
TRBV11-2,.,ASSPPGSFAKNIQY